This paragraph covers one T cell receptor (beta chain) sequence. As yet, its antigen is unknown. The PCR employed 60 Vbeta primers together with 13 Jbeta primers. Profiled with immunoSEQ multiplex PCR; TCRdb holds only in-frame clones, not every one. The data contain 150,000 to 160,000 clones, more than 75% of them seen just once; the ten biggest clones take up around 2%. The data belong to a study of cytomegalovirus exposure and HLA in healthy donors. Study results and caveats: As a later analysis revealed, the rate of TCR association differed by HLA locus, with DRB1 most and HLA-C fewest.

Germline CDR1 reads GTSNPN; CDR2 reads SVGIG (reference sequence). The CDR3 has 12 residues. The receptor comes from a woman aged 18-29 years in good health and CMV-seronegative. Sequencing was carried out using PBMCs. V usage is TRBV30 and J usage is TRBJ1-3; D is undetermined. In nucleotides, the CDR3 is TGTGCGGAGGGCTACTCTGGAAACACCATATATTTT. It is translated as CAEGYSGNTIYF.